This T cell receptor beta chain appears in the sequencing data of a study of control samples from healthy donors and cancer patients. TCRdb keeps only in-frame clones here, not all; method: immunoSEQ multiplex PCR. The data hold 90,000 or so clones, with 70% to 85% observed a single time. V gave up 7 bases and J gave up 3 bases, with 11 bases separating them. This CDR3 spans 13 amino acids. Germline-derived CDR1 and CDR2 are KGHDR and SFDVKD. Sequenced input: PBMCs. This receptor was obtained from a man between 65 and 85 years old with lung cancer. The rearrangement joins TRBV24-1 to TRBJ1-2, with D unresolved. The CDR3 is CATRTQMDYGYTF. CDR3 nucleotide sequence: TGTGCCACCAGAACCCAAATGGACTATGGCTACACCTTC.